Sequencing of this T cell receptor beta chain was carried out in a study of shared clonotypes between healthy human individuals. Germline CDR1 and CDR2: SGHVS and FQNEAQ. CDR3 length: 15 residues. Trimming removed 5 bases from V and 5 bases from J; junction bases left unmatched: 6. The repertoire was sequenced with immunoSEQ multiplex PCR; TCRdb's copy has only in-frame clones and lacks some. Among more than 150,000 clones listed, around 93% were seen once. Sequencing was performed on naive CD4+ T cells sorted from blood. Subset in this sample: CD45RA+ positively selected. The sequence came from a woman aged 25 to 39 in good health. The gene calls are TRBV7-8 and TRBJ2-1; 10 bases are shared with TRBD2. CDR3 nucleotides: TGTGCCAGCAGCCAAGGACTAGCGGTGGACAATGAGCAGTTCTTC. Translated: CASSQGLAVDNEQFF.